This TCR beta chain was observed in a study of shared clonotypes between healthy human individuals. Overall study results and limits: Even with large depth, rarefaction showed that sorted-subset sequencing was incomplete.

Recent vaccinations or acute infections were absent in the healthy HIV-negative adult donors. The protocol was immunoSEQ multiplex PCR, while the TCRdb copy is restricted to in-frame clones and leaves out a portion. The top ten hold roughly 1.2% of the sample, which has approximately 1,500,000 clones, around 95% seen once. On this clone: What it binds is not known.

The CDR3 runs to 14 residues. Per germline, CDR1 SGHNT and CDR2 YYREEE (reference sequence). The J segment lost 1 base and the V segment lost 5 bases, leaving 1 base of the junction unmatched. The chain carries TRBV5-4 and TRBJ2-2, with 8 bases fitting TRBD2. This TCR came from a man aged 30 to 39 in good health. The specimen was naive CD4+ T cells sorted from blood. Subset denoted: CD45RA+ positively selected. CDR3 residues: CASRSGGNTGELFF. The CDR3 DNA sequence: TGTGCCAGCAGGAGCGGGGGGAACACCGGGGAGCTGTTTTTT. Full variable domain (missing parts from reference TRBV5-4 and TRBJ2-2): ETGVTQSPTHLIKTRGQQVTLRCSSQSGHNTVSWYQQALGQGPQFIFQYYREEENGRGNFPPRFSGLQFPNYSSELNVNALELDDSALYLCASRSGGNTGELFFGEGSRLTVL.